This T cell receptor beta chain was profiled in a study of T cell responses to AZD1222 COVID-19 vaccine. Notes on the study in general: Repertoires were obtained solely post-peak T cell response. The study found vaccine-associated CD4 TCRs spanning spike, dominant at 160-218 and 743-854. Donors, mostly white British, included more females; clonal diversity was possibly underestimated. Spike-specific TCR breadth and depth were elevated following two AZD1222 doses.

Data came from immunoSEQ multiplex PCR; TCRdb stores just in-frame clones and leaves some out. The data hold about 79,000 clones, with about 91% observed a single time. The J segment lost 7 bases and the V segment lost 1 base, leaving 3 bases of the junction unmatched. Germline CDR1 reads LGHDT; CDR2 reads YNNKEL (reference sequence). The CDR3 length is 15 residues. This clone has only one observation. The antigen is not known. The material was peripheral blood, obtained on day 0 of MenACWY control vaccination. This sequence was found in an adult in good health. The rearrangement links TRBV3-1 (or the pseudogene TRBV3-2) to TRBJ1-6; 8 bases are a match to TRBD1. The CDR3, as DNA: TGTGCCAGCAGCCAAGTTCCAGGGGGCAATTCACCCCTCCACTTT. It is translated as CASSQVPGGNSPLHF.